This T cell receptor beta chain was captured by sequencing in a study of human T cells and chemical hapten exposure. Study information: The upper back received 0.01% DPC by patch testing, with results read at 6 days. The variation in per-sample TCR yields arose mainly from small differences in pooled library volumes.

Time point in this sample: pre-sensitization, week 0. The treatment here: therapeutic diphenylcyclopropenone sensitization with weekly scalp DPC. The template was total RNA from unfractionated whole blood. This clonotype has more than one count but fewer than ten. CDR1 MDHEN and CDR2 SYDVKM come from the germline V gene. The V gene end was trimmed by 5 bases and the J gene end by 5 bases; junction bases not matched to a gene: 7. This CDR3 is 14 amino acids long. A single record per CDR3 protein comes from TCRdb applying MiXCR to the RACE reads. The table includes fewer than 200,000 distinct CDR3 sequences, approximately 29% detected once.

The genes are TRBV28 and TRBJ1-2, with TRBD1 identical over 8 bases. Sequenced material: whole blood, taken in connection with sensitization to the hapten diphenylcyclopropenone (DPC). This TCR came from a woman aged 25 to 39 with alopecia areata. Some clones in this sample may be carry-over from other donors' samples. The CDR3 DNA is TGTGCCAGCAGTGATATACAGGGGGGGTATGGCTACACCTTC. It specifies CASSDIQGGYGYTF.